The clone carrying this T cell receptor (beta chain) was seen a handful of times. This entry is derived from a study of T-cell reconstitution after alpha-beta-depleted transplantation in children. CDR1 is SGHAT, CDR2 FQNNGV, per germline. This CDR3 is built from 16 residues. The J segment lost 4 bases and the V segment lost 1 base, leaving 7 bases of the junction unmatched. Unique molecular identifiers were incorporated during preparation of the TCRbeta library. In TCRdb, the PCR reads were re-called with MiXCR into one record per CDR3 protein. The table records 350,000 to 450,000 distinct CDR3 sequences, around 20% of them present only once.

The TCR originated in a human donor who donated a stem cell graft to a child with acute myeloid leukemia. The chain employs TRBV11-2 and TRBJ2-7; 10 nucleotides match TRBD1. The input for sequencing was PBMCs from the stem cell graft donor, taken from the stem cell graft. The CDR3 protein is CASSLAGGQGRYEQYF. CDR3 nucleotides: TGTGCCAGCAGCTTAGCTGGGGGACAGGGGCGGTACGAGCAGTACTTC.